The T cell receptor beta chain described here comes from a study of CD8 T cells in Susac syndrome. TCR beta sequencing covered blood CD8+ and CD4+ T cells. Treatment-naive patients with stable or active relapsing-remitting disease served as multiple sclerosis controls. Germline CDR1 is SGHDN and CDR2 is FVKESK. V lost 5 bases to trimming and J lost 0 bases, with 11 bases between them. This CDR3 is 15 amino acids long. Reverse transcription used about 0.45 to 1 ug RNA and random hexamers. TCR beta CDR3 was amplified by immunoSEQ covering 54 Vbeta and 13 Jbeta. TCRdb ran MiXCR on the immunoSEQ multiplex PCR reads and lists one entry per CDR3 protein. Among fewer than 350,000 distinct CDR3 sequences listed, roughly 94% were seen once.

This receptor was identified in a human donor with multiple sclerosis. The gene calls are TRBV14 and TRBJ1-3; D unresolved. Sequencing was carried out using CD4+ T cells from PBMCs. The CDR3 DNA reads TGTGCCAGCAGCGTTGGATTTTTCTCTGGAAACACCATATATTTT. It specifies CASSVGFFSGNTIYF.